Listed here are 14 T cell receptor beta chains from one sample, sequenced in a study of shared clonotypes between healthy human individuals. The assay was immunoSEQ multiplex PCR, and TCRdb's table has in-frame clones only and misses some. The sample holds millions of clones, roughly 94% seen once. The sequenced sample was naive CD4+ T cells sorted from blood. Regarding subset: CD45RA+ positively selected. All receptors come from a man aged 18 to 29 in good health.

The chain joins TRBV30 to TRBJ2-4; D is uncertain. The CDR3 is made up of 14 amino acids. The V end was cut by 0 bases, the J end by 4 bases, with 10 bases between. Germline assignment: CDR1 GTSNPN and CDR2 SVGIG (reference sequence). DNA of the CDR3: TGTGCCTGGAGTGTGGAGACGGTGAAAAACATTCAGTACTTC. It encodes CAWSVETVKNIQYF.

The CDR3 nucleotides are TGTGCCAGCAGTTTGAGTCATAGCAATCAGCCCCAGCATTTT. This translates into CASSLSHSNQPQHF. This chain uses TRBV28 with TRBJ1-5; no firm D call. The germline gives CDR1 MDHEN, CDR2 SYDVKM. V lost 3 bases to trimming and J lost 0 bases, with 6 bases between them. The CDR3 runs to 14 residues. Supplemented by reference TRBV28 and TRBJ1-5, the full variable domain reads DVKVTQSSRYLVKRTGEKVFLECVQDMDHENMFWYRQDPGLGLRLIYFSYDVKMKEKGDIPEGYSVSREKKERFSLILESASTNQTSMYLCASSLSHSNQPQHFGDGTRLSIL.

The chain couples TRBV6-5 to TRBJ2-7; TRBD2 might be the D (5 bases). The germline V gene encodes CDR1 MNHEY and CDR2 SVGAGI. This CDR3 has 15 residues. The germline V and J ends were trimmed by 4 bases and 2 bases, with 15 bases remaining between them. The CDR3: CASSSLGVVAYEQYF. The CDR3 DNA reads TGTGCCAGCAGTTCACTGGGAGTTGTGGCCTACGAGCAGTACTTC.

The chain combines TRBV7-2 with TRBJ2-7; 13 nucleotides align to TRBD2. Trimming cost V 5 bases and J 1 base; bases outside gene matches: 2. The CDR3 contains 15 residues. Looked up from germline, CDR1 is SGHTA and CDR2 is FQGNSA. The CDR3 sequence is CASSQGLAGSYEQYF. DNA of the CDR3: TGTGCCAGCAGCCAGGGACTAGCGGGATCCTACGAGCAGTACTTC.

The chain has TRBV5-4 and TRBJ2-1, with unresolved D. V was pared by 4 bases and J by 0 bases, with 17 bases between. There are 17 residues in the CDR3. The germline V gene has CDR1 SGHNT and CDR2 YYREEE (reference sequence). CDR3 amino acids: CASSPSAASSSYNEQFF. The CDR3 DNA reads as TGTGCCAGCAGCCCCTCCGCAGCCTCTAGCTCCTACAATGAGCAGTTCTTC.

The CDR3 coding sequence is TGTGCCAGCTCGGGAGGAGGGGCCCACTCCTACGAGCAGTACTTC. Amino acid sequence: CASSGGGAHSYEQYF. This chain links TRBV2 with TRBJ2-7, with 7 positions matching TRBD2. This CDR3 is built from 15 residues. Trimming cost V 8 bases and J 0 bases; bases outside gene matches: 10. CDR1 and CDR2 from the germline V gene are SNHLY and FYNNEI.

The V and J genes are TRBV28 and TRBJ2-1; 9 nucleotides align to TRBD2. V lost 4 bases, J lost 8 bases, and 12 bases stayed unmatched. In germline, CDR1 is MDHEN, CDR2 SYDVKM. The CDR3 extends over 16 amino acids. Here the CDR3 DNA reads TGTGCCAGCAGTTCTCCGGGTAGCGGGGGCCTGGATGAGCAGTTCTTC. Translating it yields CASSSPGSGGLDEQFF.

This sequence joins TRBV7-8 and TRBJ2-2; D is perhaps TRBD1 (5 bases). Germline V CDR1 and CDR2: SGHVS, FQNEAQ. The ends were cut back, 4 bases at V and 7 bases at J, with 19 bases in the middle. This CDR3 region has 16 residues. The CDR3 loop reads CASSSLGQVSIGELFF. In DNA form, the CDR3 reads TGTGCCAGCAGCTCCCTGGGGCAAGTTAGCATCGGGGAGCTGTTTTTT. Full variable domain (remainder filled in from reference TRBV7-8 and TRBJ2-2): GAGVSQSPRYKVAKRGQDVALRCDPISGHVSLFWYQQALGQGPEFLTYFQNEAQLDKSGLPSDRFFAERPEGSVSTLKIQRTQQEDSAVYLCASSSLGQVSIGELFFGEGSRLTVL.

Details on this clone: The junction does not match germline at one end; this may be a read error. V usage is TRBV2 and J usage is TRBJ2-7; D possibly corresponds to TRBD1 (5 bases). Per germline, CDR1 SNHLY and CDR2 FYNNEI. The CDR3 is 11 residues long. CDR3: CASSEALLTVF. The CDR3 region has the DNA TGTGCCAGCAGTGAAGCGCTCCTGACAGTCTTC. Combining the CDR3 with reference TRBV2 and TRBJ2-7 gives the whole variable domain EPEVTQTPSHQVTQMGQEVILRCVPISNHLYFYWYRQILGQKVEFLVSFYNNEISEKSEIFDDQFSVERPDGSNFTLKIRSTKLEDSAMYFCASSEALLTVFGPGTRLTVT.

The genes are TRBV2 and TRBJ1-1, with D possibly matching TRBD1 (6 bases). Germline V gene sequence: CDR1 SNHLY, CDR2 FYNNEI. This CDR3 is built from 17 residues. Trimming pared 5 bases from V and 1 base from J, leaving 20 bases between. CDR3 region: CASSTENGGARNTEAFF. CDR3 in DNA: TGTGCCAGCAGTACGGAGAACGGGGGCGCGAGGAACACTGAAGCTTTCTTT.

This rearrangement joins TRBV14 to TRBJ1-3, with a tentative D call TRBD1 (5 bases). Germline CDR1 is SGHDN and CDR2 is FVKESK. The ends were cut back, 4 bases at V and 0 bases at J, with 10 bases in the middle. CDR3 length equals 15 residues. The CDR3 DNA reads TGTGCCAGCAGCCCATTGGGGGGCTCTGGAAACACCATATATTTT. This encodes CASSPLGGSGNTIYF.

A note on this clone: Other nucleotide sequences in the sample specify the same CDR3. This rearrangement joins TRBV6-5 to TRBJ1-1; a possible D gene is TRBD1 (5 bases). CDR3 size: 14 residues. Germline lookup yields CDR1 MNHEY and CDR2 SVGAGI. Trimming cost V 7 bases and J 1 base, with 13 bases left between them. The CDR3 is CASTQGSANTEAFF. The CDR3, as DNA: TGTGCCAGCACCCAGGGCTCCGCGAACACTGAAGCTTTCTTT.

This chain links TRBV5-4 with TRBJ1-1, with D perhaps matching TRBD1 (5 bases). The germline V and J ends were trimmed by 5 bases and 0 bases, with 11 bases remaining between them. This CDR3 comprises 14 residues. Looked up from germline, CDR1 is SGHNT and CDR2 is YYREEE (reference sequence). The DNA for the CDR3 is TGTGCCAGCAGGATGGACAACCTGAACACTGAAGCTTTCTTT. Amino acid sequence: CASRMDNLNTEAFF. The whole variable domain, remainder taken from reference TRBV5-4 and TRBJ1-1, is ETGVTQSPTHLIKTRGQQVTLRCSSQSGHNTVSWYQQALGQGPQFIFQYYREEENGRGNFPPRFSGLQFPNYSSELNVNALELDDSALYLCASRMDNLNTEAFFGQGTRLTVV.

With respect to this clone: Other nucleotide sequences from this sample produce the same CDR3. This chain uses TRBV19 with TRBJ1-5; 9 bases agree with TRBD1. This CDR3 is built from 15 residues. The J segment lost 4 bases and the V segment lost 6 bases, leaving 7 bases of the junction unmatched. The germline gives CDR1 LNHDA, CDR2 SQIVND (reference sequence). DNA of the CDR3: TGTGCCAGTAGCCCTGGGACAGGGTATAATCAGCCCCAGCATTTT. Protein: CASSPGTGYNQPQHF.